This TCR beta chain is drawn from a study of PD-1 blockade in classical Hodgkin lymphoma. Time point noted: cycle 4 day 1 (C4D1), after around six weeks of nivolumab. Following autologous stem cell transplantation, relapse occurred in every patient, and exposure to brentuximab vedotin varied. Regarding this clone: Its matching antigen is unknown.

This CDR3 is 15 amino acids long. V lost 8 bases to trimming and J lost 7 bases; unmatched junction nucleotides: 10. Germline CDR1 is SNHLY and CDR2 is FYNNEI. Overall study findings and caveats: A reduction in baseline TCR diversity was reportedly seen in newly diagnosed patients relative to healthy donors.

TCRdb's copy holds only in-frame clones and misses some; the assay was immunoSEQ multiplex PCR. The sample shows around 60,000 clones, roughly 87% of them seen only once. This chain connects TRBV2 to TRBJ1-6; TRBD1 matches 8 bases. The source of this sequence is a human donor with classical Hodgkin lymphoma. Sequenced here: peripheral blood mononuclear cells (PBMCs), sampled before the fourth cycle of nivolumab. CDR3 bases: TGTGCCAGCCATGAAAGGACAGGGTTGAATTCACCCCTCCACTTT. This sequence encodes CASHERTGLNSPLHF.